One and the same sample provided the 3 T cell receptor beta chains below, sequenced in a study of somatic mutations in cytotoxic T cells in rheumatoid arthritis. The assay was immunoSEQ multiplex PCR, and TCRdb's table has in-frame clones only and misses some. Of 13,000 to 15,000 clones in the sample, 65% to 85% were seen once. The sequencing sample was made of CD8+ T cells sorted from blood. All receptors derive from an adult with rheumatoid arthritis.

The CDR3: CASSVETRGTQYF. DNA for the CDR3: TGTGCCAGCAGCGTAGAAACTAGGGGTACGCAGTATTTT. The J gene is TRBJ2-3, the V gene TRBV9; tentatively, D is TRBD1 or TRBD2 (5 bases each). CDR1 and CDR2 (germline): SGDLS, YYNGEE. This CDR3 comprises 13 residues. V lost 0 bases to trimming and J lost 8 bases, with 10 bases between them.

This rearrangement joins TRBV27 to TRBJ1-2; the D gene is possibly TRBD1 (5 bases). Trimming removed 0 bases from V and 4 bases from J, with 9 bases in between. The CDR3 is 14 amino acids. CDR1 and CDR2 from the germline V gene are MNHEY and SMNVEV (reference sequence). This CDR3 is CASSLSVQGYGYTF. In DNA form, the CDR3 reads TGTGCCAGCAGTTTATCGGTCCAGGGCTATGGCTACACCTTC.

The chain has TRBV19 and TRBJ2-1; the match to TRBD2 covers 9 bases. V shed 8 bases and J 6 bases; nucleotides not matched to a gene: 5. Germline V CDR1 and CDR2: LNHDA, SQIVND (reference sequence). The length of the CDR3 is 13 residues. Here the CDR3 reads CASSGLAGNEQFF. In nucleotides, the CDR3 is TGTGCCAGTTCGGGACTAGCTGGCAATGAGCAGTTCTTC. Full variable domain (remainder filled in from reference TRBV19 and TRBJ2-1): DGGITQSPKYLFRKEGQNVTLSCEQNLNHDAMYWYRQDPGQGLRLIYYSQIVNDFQKGDIAEGYSVSREKKESFPLTVTSAQKNPTAFYLCASSGLAGNEQFFGPGTRLTVL.